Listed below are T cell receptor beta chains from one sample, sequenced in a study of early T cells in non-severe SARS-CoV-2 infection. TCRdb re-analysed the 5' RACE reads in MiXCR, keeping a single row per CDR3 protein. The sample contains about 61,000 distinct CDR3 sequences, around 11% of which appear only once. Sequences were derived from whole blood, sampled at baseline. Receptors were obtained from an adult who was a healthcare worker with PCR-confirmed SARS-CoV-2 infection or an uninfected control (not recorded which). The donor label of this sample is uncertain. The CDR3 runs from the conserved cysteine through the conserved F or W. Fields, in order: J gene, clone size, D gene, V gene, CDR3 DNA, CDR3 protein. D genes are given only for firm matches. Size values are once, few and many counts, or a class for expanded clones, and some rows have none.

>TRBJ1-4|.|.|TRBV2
TGTGCCAGCCTCCACCGAGAAACTAATGAAAAACTGTTTTTT
CASLHRETNEKLFF
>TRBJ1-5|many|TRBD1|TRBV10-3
TGTGCCATCAGGGGGACAGGGGGACCCCAGCATTTT
CAIRGTGGPQHF
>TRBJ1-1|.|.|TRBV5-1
TGCGCCAGCAGTCCGGGCGATGGGAACACTGAAGCTTTCTTT
CASSPGDGNTEAFF
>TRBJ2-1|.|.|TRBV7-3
TGTGCCAGCAGCTTAAATCCAGGTTGGTCCTACAATGAGCAGTTCTTC
CASSLNPGWSYNEQFF
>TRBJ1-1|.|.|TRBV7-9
TGTGCCAGCAGCTTAGCTAAGACAAGGACTGAAGCTTTCTTT
CASSLAKTRTEAFF
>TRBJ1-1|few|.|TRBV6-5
TGTGCCAGCAGTCTGTACGGGGTAGGGGGGAACACTGAAGCTTTCTTT
CASSLYGVGGNTEAFF
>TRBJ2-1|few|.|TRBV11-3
TGTGCCAGCAGCCGCCGATGGGGCAATGAGCAGTTCTTC
CASSRRWGNEQFF
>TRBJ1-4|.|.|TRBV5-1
TGCGCCAGCAGCCCCAGGGGTTACAATGAAAAACTGTTTTTT
CASSPRGYNEKLFF
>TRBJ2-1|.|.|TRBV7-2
TGTGCCAGCAGCTTAGTTATGGGACTGGAGTCTGGGTACAATGAGCAGTTCTTC
CASSLVMGLESGYNEQFF
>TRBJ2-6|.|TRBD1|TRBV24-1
TGTGCCACCAGTGACCCGACAGGGACTGGGGCCAACGTCCTGACTTTC
CATSDPTGTGANVLTF
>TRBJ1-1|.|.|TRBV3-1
TGTGCCAGCAGCCAACATGGCCCAGTTTTGAACACTGAAGCTTTCTTT
CASSQHGPVLNTEAFF
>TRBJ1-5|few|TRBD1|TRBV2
TGTGCCAGCAGTATAACAGGGGGTGCGAATAGCAATCAGCCCCAGCAATTT
CASSITGGANSNQPQQF
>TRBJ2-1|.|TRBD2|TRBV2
TGTGCCAGCAGCCCAACTAGCGGGATATACAATGAGCAGTTCTTC
CASSPTSGIYNEQFF
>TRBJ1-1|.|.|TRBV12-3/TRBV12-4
TGTGCCAGCAGTTGGGGCAGTTTGGGGGCAGCTTTCTTT
CASSWGSLGAAFF
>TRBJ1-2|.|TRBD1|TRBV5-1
TGCGCCAGCAGCTTGGGGACAGGGCTCCGTGGCTACACCTTC
CASSLGTGLRGYTF
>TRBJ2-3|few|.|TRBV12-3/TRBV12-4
TGTGCCAGCAGTTTTAGGCCCGGGGCCACAGATACGCAGTATTTT
CASSFRPGATDTQYF
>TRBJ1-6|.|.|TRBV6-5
TGTGCCAGCAGTTACAGGGACGGAGGGGTATATAATTCACCCCTCCACTTT
CASSYRDGGVYNSPLHF
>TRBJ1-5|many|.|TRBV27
TGTGCCAGCAAGGGGGAGGGATATCAGCCCCAGCATTTT
CASKGEGYQPQHF
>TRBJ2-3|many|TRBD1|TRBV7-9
TGTGCCAGCAGCGATCGACAGGGTTGTCGCACAGATACGCAGTATTTT
CASSDRQGCRTDTQYF
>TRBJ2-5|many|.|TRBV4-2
TGTGCCAGCAGCCCTAATCCACAGGGGACTCAGCAAGAGACCCAGTACTTC
CASSPNPQGTQQETQYF
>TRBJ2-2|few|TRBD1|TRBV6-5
TGTGCCAGCAACCGGGACAGGGCGAACGGGGAGCTGTTTTTT
CASNRDRANGELFF
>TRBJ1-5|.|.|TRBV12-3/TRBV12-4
TGTGCCAGCAGTTTCGGGGATCAGCCCCAGCATTTT
CASSFGDQPQHF
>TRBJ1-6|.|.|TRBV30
TGTGCCTGGAACTTGGGAGCCTTACCCCTCCACTTT
CAWNLGALPLHF
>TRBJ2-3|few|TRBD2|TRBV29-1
TGCAGCGTTCACGGGGGAGGGACAGATACGCAGTATTTT
CSVHGGGTDTQYF
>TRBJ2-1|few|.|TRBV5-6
TGTGCCAGCAGCCTTGGGTCAGGGCCAGAGCAGTTCTTC
CASSLGSGPEQFF
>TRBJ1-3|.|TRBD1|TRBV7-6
TGTGCCAGCAGCTTGACAGGGGGCTCTGAAAACACCATATATTTT
CASSLTGGSENTIYF
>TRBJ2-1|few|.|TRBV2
TGTGCCAGCAGTGAGAACCCCCCCGGGGCTTACAATGAGCAGTTCTTC
CASSENPPGAYNEQFF
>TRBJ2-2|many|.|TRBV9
TGTGCCAGCAGCGCTTCTCTAGCGAACACCGGGGAGCTGTTTTTT
CASSASLANTGELFF
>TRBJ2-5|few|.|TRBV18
TGTGCCAGCTCACCAGCGGGCGAGGAGACCCAGTACTTC
CASSPAGEETQYF
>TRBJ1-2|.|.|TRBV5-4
TGTGCCAGCAGGAAGGAAGACCTTCGTGGCTACACCTTC
CASRKEDLRGYTF
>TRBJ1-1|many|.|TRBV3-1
TGTGCCACCGCCGGGGGGTTGAACACTGAAGCTTTCTTT
CATAGGLNTEAFF
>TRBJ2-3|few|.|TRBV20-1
TGCAGTGTAGTTGGACAGACGACACAAGATACGCAGTATTTT
CSVVGQTTQDTQYF
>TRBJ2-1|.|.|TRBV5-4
TGTGCCAGCAGCCCCCCCGAGCGGGCGTCCTACAATGAGCAGTTCTTC
CASSPPERASYNEQFF
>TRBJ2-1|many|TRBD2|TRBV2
TGTGCCAGCCTCGAGCGGGGGAAGAACAATGAGCAGTTCTTC
CASLERGKNNEQFF
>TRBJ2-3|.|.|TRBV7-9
TGTGCCAGCAGCTCCATGGACGGCACAGATACGCAGTATTTT
CASSSMDGTDTQYF
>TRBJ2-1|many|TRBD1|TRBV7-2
TGTGCCAGCAGCGATTCCCCGGGACAGGCTTACAATGAGCAGTTCTTC
CASSDSPGQAYNEQFF
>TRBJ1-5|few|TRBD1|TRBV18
TGTGCCAGCTCACCCGCACAGGGGGCTAACAATCAGCCCCAGCATTTT
CASSPAQGANNQPQHF
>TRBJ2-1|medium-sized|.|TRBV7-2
TGTGCCAGCAGCTGGAGGCAGGGATCCTACAATGAGCAGTTCTTC
CASSWRQGSYNEQFF
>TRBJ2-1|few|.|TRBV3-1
TGTGCCAGCAGCCCCGGGACTCTTGGGGTCGATGAGCAGTTCTTC
CASSPGTLGVDEQFF
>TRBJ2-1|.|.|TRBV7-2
TGTGCCAGCAGCCCCCCCGGTGGGGGGCATACCTACAATGAGCAGTTCTTC
CASSPPGGGHTYNEQFF
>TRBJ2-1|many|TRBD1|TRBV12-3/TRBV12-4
TGTGCCAGCAGGAAAGCAGGGACAGGGTACAATGAGCAGTTCTTC
CASRKAGTGYNEQFF
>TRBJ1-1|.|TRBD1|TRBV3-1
TGTGCCAGCAGCCTATCCGGGACAGGGGCTGAAGCTTTCTTT
CASSLSGTGAEAFF
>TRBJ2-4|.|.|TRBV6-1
TGTGCCAGCAGGGAATGGGGCCAGGCCAAAAACATTCAGTACTTC
CASREWGQAKNIQYF